These 28 T cell receptor beta chains were all obtained from the same sample, sequenced in a study of T cells in Graves' hyperthyroidism and ophthalmopathy. Amplified TCR beta CDR3 regions came from RNA transcripts. The primer set for the first-round RT-PCR of the TCR CDR3 was HTBI. TCRdb reanalysed the multiplex PCR reads using MiXCR and keeps one entry per CDR3 protein. Here the sample spans fewer than 350,000 distinct CDR3 sequences, roughly 18% being singletons. Sequencing was done on a sample of blood. Receptors were obtained from a woman aged 45 to 65 with Graves' hyperthyroidism.

The gene calls are TRBV28 and TRBJ1-6; D remains unclear. Trimming shortened V by 2 bases and J by 10 bases, and 12 bases separated the two germline ends. The CDR3 sequence is 14 residues long. The germline gives CDR1 MDHEN, CDR2 SYDVKM. The CDR3 sequence: CASSLALEGSPLHF. The CDR3 DNA reads as TGTGCCAGCAGTTTAGCATTGGAAGGATCACCCCTCCACTTT.

This clonotype has a count of ten or more. This chain joins TRBV11-2 and TRBJ2-7; D gene uncertain. The CDR3 sequence is 14 residues long. CDR1 and CDR2 from the germline V gene are SGHAT and FQNNGV. The germline V and J ends were trimmed by 1 base and 6 bases, with 13 bases remaining between them. CDR3 sequence reads: CASSLGPKNTEQYF. DNA of the CDR3: TGTGCCAGCAGCTTAGGGCCAAAGAATACCGAGCAGTACTTC.

The table lists this clonotype with many counts. This CDR3 is CAWRDRGSWTEAFF. Here the CDR3 DNA reads TGTGCCTGGAGGGACAGGGGATCTTGGACTGAAGCTTTCTTT. The chain recombines TRBV30 with TRBJ1-1, with 9 positions matching TRBD1. V gave up 3 bases and J gave up 5 bases; unmatched junction bases: 7. Germline values: CDR1 GTSNPN, CDR2 SVGIG (reference sequence). The CDR3 spans 14 residues.

This clonotype was counted between two and nine times. V is TRBV27 and J is TRBJ1-6, with 10 bases identical to TRBD1. From germline, CDR1 is MNHEY and CDR2 SMNVEV (reference sequence). The CDR3 runs 17 residues. V shed 0 bases and J 5 bases; nucleotides not matched to a gene: 4. The CDR3 protein is CASSLSGTGENNSPLHF. The CDR3 bases are TGTGCCAGCAGTTTATCCGGGACAGGGGAAAATAATTCACCCCTCCACTTT.

This CDR3 is CASGRVGAGEETQYF. The CDR3 region has the DNA TGTGCCAGCGGTCGAGTAGGAGCGGGAGAGGAGACCCAGTACTTC. The rearrangement uses TRBV5-4 and TRBJ2-5, with 8 positions matching TRBD2. J gave up 5 bases and V 7 bases, and 13 bases lay outside the gene matches. From germline, CDR1 is SGHNT and CDR2 YYREEE (reference sequence). This CDR3 contains 15 residues. Full variable domain (remainder filled in from reference TRBV5-4 and TRBJ2-5): ETGVTQSPTHLIKTRGQQVTLRCSSQSGHNTVSWYQQALGQGPQFIFQYYREEENGRGNFPPRFSGLQFPNYSSELNVNALELDDSALYLCASGRVGAGEETQYFGPGTRLLVL.

Ten or more counts support this clonotype. The CDR3 here is CASSDSGLQETQYF. As DNA, the CDR3 is TGTGCCAGCAGCGACAGCGGCCTCCAAGAGACCCAGTACTTC. The genes are TRBV3-1 and TRBJ2-5, with D perhaps given as TRBD1 or TRBD2 (5 bases each). From germline, CDR1 is LGHDT and CDR2 YNNKEL (reference sequence). V was shortened by 5 bases and J by 1 base, with 11 bases between the two germline ends. This CDR3 is built from 14 residues.

This clonotype showed up many times. This chain joins TRBV11-2 and TRBJ2-1, with 11 bases that match TRBD1. Germline trimming cut 3 bases from V and 7 bases from J; bases unmatched to any gene: 5. There are 15 residues in the CDR3. Germline V gene sequence: CDR1 SGHAT, CDR2 FQNNGV. This CDR3 is CASSFGTGGLNEQFF. CDR3 in DNA: TGTGCCAGCAGCTTCGGGACAGGGGGACTAAATGAGCAGTTCTTC.

This clonotype was detected ten times or more. The genes are TRBV2 and TRBJ2-1, with 7 nucleotides matching TRBD2. V dropped 6 bases and J dropped 4; count of bases not matched to a gene: 9. Looked up from germline, CDR1 is SNHLY and CDR2 is FYNNEI. This CDR3 is built from 15 residues. The CDR3 sequence is CASRQELATYNEQFF. The CDR3 coding sequence is TGTGCCAGCAGGCAGGAACTAGCGACATACAATGAGCAGTTCTTC. The full variable domain, in which reference TRBV2 and TRBJ2-1 provide the parts outside the CDR3, is EPEVTQTPSHQVTQMGQEVILRCVPISNHLYFYWYRQILGQKVEFLVSFYNNEISEKSEIFDDQFSVERPDGSNFTLKIRSTKLEDSAMYFCASRQELATYNEQFFGPGTRLTVL.

Notes on this clonotype: The junction departs from the called germline gene at one end, perhaps through a read error. V usage is TRBV29-1 and J usage is TRBJ2-1, with 9 bases identical to TRBD2. Germline CDR1 SQVTM, CDR2 ANQGSEA. The CDR3 extends over 14 amino acids. For the CDR3, the DNA is TGCAGCGTTGCCCGGACTAGCGAGAGGGGTGAGCAGCTCTTC. Its translation: CSVARTSERGEQLF.

As to this clonotype: A much bigger clone sits one base away, suggesting this may be a read error. The gene calls are TRBV3-1 and TRBJ1-2; maybe TRBD1 (5 bases). V dropped 7 bases and J dropped 8 bases, with 14 bases sitting between them. CDR1 and CDR2 from the germline V gene are LGHDT and YNNKEL (reference sequence). There are 12 residues in the CDR3. CDR3 bases: TGTGCCAGCACCAACAGGCTGGGAGGCTACACCTTC. This sequence encodes CASTNRLGGYTF.

This clonotype was recorded a few times. The gene calls are TRBV3-1 and TRBJ2-1; 10 nucleotides match TRBD2. CDR1 is LGHDT and CDR2 is YNNKEL in the germline V gene (reference sequence). This CDR3 is built from 15 residues. V lost 6 bases and J lost 10; bases outside the gene matches: 12. DNA of the CDR3: TGTGCCAGCAGTCAACTAGCGGGACCCGGTGGGGAGCAGTTCTTC. The encoded protein is CASSQLAGPGGEQFF.

The genes are TRBV19 and TRBJ2-1; D unresolved. Germline assignment: CDR1 LNHDA and CDR2 SQIVND (reference sequence). Trimming removed 3 bases at V and 0 bases at J, with 18 bases between. CDR3 length equals 18 residues. CDR3 nucleotide sequence: TGTGCCAGTAGTATCGATACGCTTTCGGCCTACTCCTACAATGAGCAGTTCTTC. It encodes CASSIDTLSAYSYNEQFF.

This clonotype was counted many times. V gene TRBV3-1 combines with J gene TRBJ2-1, with 9 bases that match TRBD2. After removal of 3 bases from V and 6 bases from J, the junction contained 12 bases not matched to a gene. The CDR3 loop spans 17 amino acids. Germline assignment: CDR1 LGHDT and CDR2 YNNKEL (reference sequence). CDR3 coding DNA: TGTGCCAGCAGCCACCCTTTGACTAGCGGAGAGTCCAATGAGCAGTTCTTC. It specifies CASSHPLTSGESNEQFF.

Ten or more counts support this clonotype. The chain is built from TRBV12-3 or TRBV12-4 and TRBJ2-1; 7 bases match TRBD2. The CDR3 spans 15 residues. V shed 5 bases and J 3 bases; nucleotides not matched to a gene: 7. CDR3 protein: CASSLSGAHYNEQFF. For the CDR3, the DNA is TGTGCCAGCAGTCTCAGCGGGGCCCACTACAATGAGCAGTTCTTC.

This chain connects TRBV7-2 to TRBJ1-5; TRBD1 is a possible D gene (5 bases). Between the trimmed V and J ends, which lost 5 bases and 7 bases, there was a span of 15 bases. Per the germline V gene, CDR1 is SGHTA and CDR2 is FQGNSA. This CDR3 region has 14 residues. CDR3 nucleotide sequence: TGTGCCAGCAGCAGGGACGGGCCGCGGCAGCCCCAGCATTTT. It specifies CASSRDGPRQPQHF.

This clonotype was recorded only once. This may come from a read error, since a much larger clone is one base off. The rearrangement uses TRBV5-1 and TRBJ2-7, with TRBD1 matching 10 bases. The CDR3 length is 15 residues. Germline V gene lookup returns CDR1 SGHRS and CDR2 YFSETQ. V gave up 3 bases and J gave up 3 bases; unmatched junction bases: 6. The CDR3 protein is CASSSPGTGDYEQYF. CDR3 DNA sequence: TGCGCCAGCAGCTCGCCCGGGACAGGGGACTACGAGCAGTACTTC.

This clonotype appeared many times. The CDR3 coding sequence is TGTGCCAGCACCAACTCCGACAGGGCAGAAGCTTTCTTT. Translating gives CASTNSDRAEAFF. V gene TRBV27 combines with J gene TRBJ1-1; the match to TRBD1 covers 7 bases. Trimming cost V 7 bases and J 8 bases; bases outside gene matches: 10. Germline values: CDR1 MNHEY, CDR2 SMNVEV (reference sequence). The CDR3 totals 13 residues.

The chain couples TRBV30 to TRBJ1-2; D is undetermined. Trimming pared 1 base from V and 4 bases from J, leaving 7 bases between. The V gene's germline CDR1 is GTSNPN and CDR2 SVGIG (reference sequence). CDR3 length equals 12 residues. The CDR3 sequence is CAWSGIGYGYTF. The CDR3 region has the DNA TGTGCCTGGAGTGGGATCGGCTATGGCTACACCTTC.

This clonotype has more than one count but fewer than ten. This rearrangement joins TRBV29-1 to TRBJ1-2; D not resolved. The germline gives CDR1 SQVTM, CDR2 ANQGSEA. V was pared by 7 bases and J by 14 bases, with 20 bases between. The CDR3 is 11 residues long. The CDR3, as DNA: TGCAGCGCCCTGGTGGCGAGGCTGTCGACCTTC. This translates into CSALVARLSTF.

The chain uses TRBV28 and TRBJ1-1; possibly TRBD1 for D (5 bases). This CDR3 contains 13 residues. Germline loops: CDR1 MDHEN, CDR2 SYDVKM. The germline V and J ends were trimmed by 3 bases and 11 bases, with 16 bases remaining between them. The CDR3 DNA is TGTGCCAGCAGTTTGCAGGGAGGGTCGGAGGCTTTCTTT. Protein sequence: CASSLQGGSEAFF. Together with reference TRBV28 and TRBJ1-1, the CDR3 gives the full variable domain: DVKVTQSSRYLVKRTGEKVFLECVQDMDHENMFWYRQDPGLGLRLIYFSYDVKMKEKGDIPEGYSVSREKKERFSLILESASTNQTSMYLCASSLQGGSEAFFGQGTRLTVV.

This clonotype was seen only a few times. CDR3 coding DNA: TGTGCCAGCAGTTTAGAGACAGGGGGAACTGAAGCTTTCTTT. Encoded protein: CASSLETGGTEAFF. The chain uses TRBV6-5 and TRBJ1-1; 9 bases fit TRBD1. This CDR3 region has 14 residues. From germline, CDR1 is MNHEY and CDR2 SVGAGI. J lost 5 bases, V lost 4 bases, and 5 bases had no gene match.

The table lists this clonotype with a few counts. V is TRBV10-3 and J is TRBJ2-3, with D hard to call. The germline gives CDR1 ENHRY, CDR2 SYGVKD. Trimming removed 2 bases from V and 1 base from J, with 10 bases in between. The CDR3 has 15 amino acids. CDR3 loop: CAISEPLEGTDTQYF. CDR3 DNA sequence: TGTGCCATCAGTGAGCCCCTCGAGGGCACAGATACGCAGTATTTT.

The table lists this clonotype with many counts. The chain recombines TRBV11-2 with TRBJ1-5; weak D call: TRBD1 (5 bases). The germline gives CDR1 SGHAT, CDR2 FQNNGV. Trimming cost V 1 base and J 5 bases, with 12 bases left between them. The CDR3 spans 15 residues. The CDR3 here is CASSLAGTRDQPQHF. The CDR3 DNA is TGTGCCAGCAGCTTAGCAGGGACCCGGGATCAGCCCCAGCATTTT.

This clonotype was observed many times. The J gene is TRBJ2-2, the V gene TRBV2; D is possibly TRBD2 (5 bases). Trimming removed 4 bases at V and 13 bases at J, with 16 bases between. The CDR3 covers 13 residues. Per the germline V gene, CDR1 is SNHLY and CDR2 is FYNNEI. The CDR3 region is CASSGSQAAGLFF. CDR3 nucleotides: TGTGCCAGCAGTGGATCCCAGGCGGCGGGGCTGTTTTTT.

This clonotype has ten or more counts. The chain is built from TRBV5-1 and TRBJ2-7; 8 nucleotides agree with TRBD1. V trimming: 4 bases; J trimming: 3 bases; junction bases outside the gene matches: 6. CDR3 size: 14 residues. CDR1 and CDR2 from the germline V gene are SGHRS and YFSETQ. The chain's CDR3 is CASSLGQEIYEQYF. The CDR3 nucleotides are TGCGCCAGCAGCCTGGGACAGGAGATCTACGAGCAGTACTTC.

The chain employs TRBV4-2 and TRBJ1-2; no reliable D call. Looked up from germline, CDR1 is LGHNA and CDR2 is YNFKEQ. V was shortened by 0 bases and J by 3 bases, with 17 bases between the two germline ends. This CDR3 has 17 amino acids. CDR3 sequence reads: CASSQDRMSRQHYGYTF. CDR3 nucleotides: TGTGCCAGCAGCCAAGATAGGATGAGTAGACAACACTATGGCTACACCTTC.

This clonotype was seen many times. This chain connects TRBV6-8 to TRBJ2-5, with 8 nucleotides matching TRBD2. Germline V gene sequence: CDR1 MNHGY, CDR2 SAAAGT. V was clipped by 0 bases and J by 5 bases; unmatched bases: 5. This CDR3 has 15 residues. This chain's CDR3 is CASSYSAGVLETQYF. The CDR3 coding sequence is TGTGCCAGCAGTTACTCAGCGGGAGTGCTGGAGACCCAGTACTTC.

This clonotype was detected only a few times. The chain joins TRBV14 to TRBJ1-1; tentative D call: TRBD1 (5 bases). CDR1 and CDR2 (germline): SGHDN, FVKESK. The CDR3 has 16 residues. Trimming stripped 2 bases from V and 5 bases from J, with 18 bases between. The CDR3 sequence: CASSQITGRGLTEAFF. The CDR3 region has the DNA TGTGCCAGCAGCCAAATTACGGGACGGGGATTGACTGAAGCTTTCTTT.